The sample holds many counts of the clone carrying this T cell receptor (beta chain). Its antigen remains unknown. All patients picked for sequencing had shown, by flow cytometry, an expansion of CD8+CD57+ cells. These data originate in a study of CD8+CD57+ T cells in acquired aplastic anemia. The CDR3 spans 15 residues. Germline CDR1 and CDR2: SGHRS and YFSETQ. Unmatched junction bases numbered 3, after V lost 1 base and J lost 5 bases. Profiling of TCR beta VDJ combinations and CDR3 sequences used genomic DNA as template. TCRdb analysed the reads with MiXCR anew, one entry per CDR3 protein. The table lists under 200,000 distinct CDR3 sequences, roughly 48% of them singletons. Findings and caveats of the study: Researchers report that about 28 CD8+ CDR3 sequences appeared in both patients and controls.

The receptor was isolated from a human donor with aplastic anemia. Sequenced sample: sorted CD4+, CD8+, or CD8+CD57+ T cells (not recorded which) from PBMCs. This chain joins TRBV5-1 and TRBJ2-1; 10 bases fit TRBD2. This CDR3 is CASSLYSGRDNEQFF. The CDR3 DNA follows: TGCGCCAGCAGCTTGTACAGCGGGAGGGACAATGAGCAGTTCTTC.